The T cell receptor (beta chain) under discussion was sequenced for a study of cytomegalovirus exposure and HLA in healthy donors. Unmatched junction bases numbered 6, after V lost 5 bases and J lost 6 bases. This CDR3 comprises 14 residues. Germline CDR1 reads KGHSH; CDR2 reads LQKENI. Vbeta (60) and Jbeta (13) primers were used in the PCR. The assay was immunoSEQ multiplex PCR, and TCRdb's table has in-frame clones only and misses some. The sample shows 120,000 or so clones, more than 70% of them seen only once. This clone was recorded only once. The sequence came from a woman between 45 and 60 years old in good health and CMV-seropositive. This chain connects TRBV18 to TRBJ1-3; 8 bases line up with TRBD1. Sequencing used PBMCs. The CDR3 sequence is CASSTDRGSNTIYF. The CDR3 region has the DNA TGTGCCAGCTCAACCGACAGGGGCTCAAACACCATATATTTT.